This note documents a single T cell receptor beta chain sequence. No antigen is known for it. Within one base of it there is no much larger clone, and no base qualities were kept. The sample was run on an Illumina NovaSeq 6000. Using 5'RACE with constant-segment primers, TCRalpha and TCRbeta cDNA libraries were constructed, with sample barcodes and unique molecular identifiers added in the process. Trizol reagent was used to extract RNA from every sample. Libraries were amplified in two PCR steps, with a second sample barcode and Illumina TruSeq adapters added in the second step. Libraries were sequenced on an Illumina NovaSeq with 2 x 150 bp paired-end reads. As for the authors' bioinformatics: Demultiplexing of reads and collapsing into UMI-guided consensus sequences were performed with migec v1.2.7. With mixcr v2.1.11, UMI consensuses were aligned to TRA and TRB V and J templates and assembled into clonotypes. A clonotype was counted as expanded or contracted only if both edgeR and NoisET called the change significant, with noise models trained on biological replicates. For edgeR calls, a false discovery rate-adjusted p below 0.01 and a log2 fold-change threshold of 1 were applied. As an exploratory analysis of dynamics, max-normalized trajectories of the 1000 most abundant clonotypes were examined with PCA combined with hierarchical clustering. Each responding clone was given a CD4 or CD8 phenotype based on the CD4+ and CD8+ repertoires, which had been sequenced separately. TCRdb applied fastp at Q25 and MiXCR to the public reads, then kept only in-frame beta chains. Entries are consolidated by CDR3 protein sequence, retaining the most common genes and DNA. For this entry, the V and J calls and clone size follow TCRdb and not the study's own pipeline. Across this sample there are under 300,000 distinct CDR3 sequences, with about a sixth seen only once. The ten largest clones add up to more than 20% of the sample.

This record belongs to a study of T-cell memory formation after mild COVID-19 (dated by TCRdb to the early 2020s). Regarding the research as a whole: TCR sequence clusters from the two donors were found to be largely donor specific. The cohort was made up of two young adult volunteers, one female and one male, who were previously healthy. In a couple of donors, T-cell clones that expanded and contracted after mild COVID-19 were tracked by sequencing TCRalpha and TCRbeta repertoires over time.

CDR1 SGHTA and CDR2 FQGNSA are derived from the germline V gene. V drops 5 bases and J drops 9 bases, leaving 11 bases in between. From the cysteine up to the phenylalanine, the CDR3 has a length of 12 residues. The entry retains the CDR3 DNA only, 36 bases that are in frame from base 1. Ficoll-Paque density gradient centrifugation was used to isolate PBMCs. Findings and caveats that apply to the study as a whole: Contracting CD4+ clones were found mainly in CM and EM memory subsets, while CD8+ clones were enriched in EMRA. Clones that contracted from day 15 to 85 showed balanced CD4/CD8 phenotypes, whereas a second wave of clones that expanded from day 15 to 37 leaned towards CD4+. Only a couple of mild cases were covered in the study, and larger cohorts including severe cases with pre-infection samples were considered necessary. The detection of some responding clones in pre-infection memory suggests that pre-existing cross-reactive memory T cells joined the SARS-CoV-2 response. The second-wave clones that peaked on day 37 were not confirmed to be SARS-CoV-2 specific.

The chain is assembled from TRBV7-2 and TRBJ2-4; the D gene assignment is perhaps TRBD1 or TRBD2, with each matching 5 bases. The TCR sequence derives from a man aged 18 to 30 who had mild COVID-19 (a few samples of this study predate the infection). The sample titles of this study are shuffled in the database, so cell type and time point are left out; the donor was told from shared clones. The sequencing input was PBMCs or a T cell subset sorted from them (not recorded which). The nucleotide sequence is TGTGCCAGCAGCCTACCGGGACCCATTCAGTACTTC. It translates to CASSLPGPIQYF.